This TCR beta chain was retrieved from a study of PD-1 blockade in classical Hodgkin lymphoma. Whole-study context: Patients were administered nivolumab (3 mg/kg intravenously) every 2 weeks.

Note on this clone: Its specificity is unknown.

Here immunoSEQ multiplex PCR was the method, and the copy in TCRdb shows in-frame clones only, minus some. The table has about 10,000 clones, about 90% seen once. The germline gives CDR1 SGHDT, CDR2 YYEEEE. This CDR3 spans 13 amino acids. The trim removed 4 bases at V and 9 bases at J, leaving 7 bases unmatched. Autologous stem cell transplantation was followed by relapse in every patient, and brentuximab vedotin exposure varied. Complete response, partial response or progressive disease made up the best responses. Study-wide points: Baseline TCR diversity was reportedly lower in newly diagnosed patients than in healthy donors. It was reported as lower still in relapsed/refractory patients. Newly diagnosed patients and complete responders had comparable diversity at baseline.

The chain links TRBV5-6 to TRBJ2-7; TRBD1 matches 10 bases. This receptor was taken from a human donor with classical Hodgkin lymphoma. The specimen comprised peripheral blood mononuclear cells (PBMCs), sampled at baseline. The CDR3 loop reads CASSRGQGKGQYF. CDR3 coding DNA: TGTGCCAGCAGCAGGGGACAGGGGAAAGGGCAGTACTTC.